This record looks at one T cell receptor beta chain sequence and its context. What it binds is unknown. The method was immunoSEQ multiplex PCR; TCRdb's version includes in-frame clones alone and lacks a portion of them. The table has fewer than 800,000 clones, around 89% seen once. These data come from a study of Ad26.COV2.S vaccination and SARS-CoV-2 variants. Study-level background: Donor allocation was to the COV1001 Ad26.COV2.S trial arm. Study-wide results and limits: Participants given vaccine showed non-spike TCR breadth similar to that of placebo recipients. TCR breadth and depth analyses may have underestimated total T cell responses.

Indicated treatment: about 20 received Ad26.COV2.S at low or high dose, single or two shots; about five received placebo; per-sample allocation not given. Sampling happened 63 days after the first vaccine or placebo injection. An adult of 18-55 years in Boston served as donor. V was trimmed by 6 bases and J by 8 bases, leaving 14 bases between them. The CDR3 sequence is 13 residues long. The TCR comes from a person aged 18-65 years who received the Ad26.COV2.S COVID-19 vaccine or a placebo. The input for sequencing was peripheral blood, taken in a trial of Ad26.COV2.S vaccine versus placebo. The chain uses TRBV12-3 or TRBV12-4 and TRBJ2-1, with D maybe TRBD2 (7 bases). The CDR3 sequence is CASRKGGRDEQFF. CDR3 nucleotides: TGTGCCAGCAGGAAGGGGGGGCGAGATGAGCAGTTCTTC.